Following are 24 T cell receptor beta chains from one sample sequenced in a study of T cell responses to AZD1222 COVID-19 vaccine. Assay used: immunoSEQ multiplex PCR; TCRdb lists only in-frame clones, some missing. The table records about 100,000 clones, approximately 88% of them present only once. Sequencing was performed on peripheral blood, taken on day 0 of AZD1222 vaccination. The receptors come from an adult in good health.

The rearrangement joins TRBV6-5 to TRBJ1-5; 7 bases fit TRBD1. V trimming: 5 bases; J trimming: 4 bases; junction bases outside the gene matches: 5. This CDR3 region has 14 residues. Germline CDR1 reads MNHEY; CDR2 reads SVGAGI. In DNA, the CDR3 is TGTGCCAGCAGTACCGGGACAGCTAATCAGCCCCAGCATTTT. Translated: CASSTGTANQPQHF.

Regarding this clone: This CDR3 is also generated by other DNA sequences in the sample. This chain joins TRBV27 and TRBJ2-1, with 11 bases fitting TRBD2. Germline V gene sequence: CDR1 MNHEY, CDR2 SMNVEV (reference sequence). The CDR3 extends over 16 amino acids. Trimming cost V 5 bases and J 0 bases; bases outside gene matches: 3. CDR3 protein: CASSRTSGSSYNEQFF. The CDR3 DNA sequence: TGTGCCAGCAGTAGAACTAGCGGGAGCTCCTACAATGAGCAGTTCTTC.

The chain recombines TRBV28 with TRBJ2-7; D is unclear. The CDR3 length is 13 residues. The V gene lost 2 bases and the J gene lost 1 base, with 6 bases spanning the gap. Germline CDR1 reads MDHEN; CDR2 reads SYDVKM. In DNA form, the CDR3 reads TGTGCCAGCAGTTTAAGCCCTTCCTACGAGCAGTACTTC. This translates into CASSLSPSYEQYF.

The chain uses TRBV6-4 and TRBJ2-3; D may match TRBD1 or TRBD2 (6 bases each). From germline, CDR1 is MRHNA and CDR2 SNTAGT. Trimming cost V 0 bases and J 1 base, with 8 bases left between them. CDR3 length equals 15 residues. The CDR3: CASSDSEGGTDTQYF. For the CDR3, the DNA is TGTGCCAGCAGTGACTCGGAGGGGGGCACAGATACGCAGTATTTT.

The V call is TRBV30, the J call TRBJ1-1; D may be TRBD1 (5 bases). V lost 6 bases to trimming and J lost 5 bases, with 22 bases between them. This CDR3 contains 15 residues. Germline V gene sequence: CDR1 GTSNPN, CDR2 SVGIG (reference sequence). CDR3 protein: CACRIGLGVETEAFF. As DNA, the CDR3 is TGTGCCTGCCGTATAGGCTTGGGGGTTGAGACTGAAGCTTTCTTT.

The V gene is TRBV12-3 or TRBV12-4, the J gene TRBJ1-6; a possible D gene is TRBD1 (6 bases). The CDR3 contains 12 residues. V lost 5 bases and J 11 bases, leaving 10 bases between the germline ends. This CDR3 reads CASSRGTTPLHF. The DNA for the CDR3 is TGTGCCAGCAGTAGAGGGACAACACCCCTCCACTTT.

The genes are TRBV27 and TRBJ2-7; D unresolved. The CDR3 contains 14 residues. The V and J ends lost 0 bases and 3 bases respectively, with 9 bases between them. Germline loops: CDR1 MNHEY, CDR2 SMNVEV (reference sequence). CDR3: CASSLSWGNYEQYF. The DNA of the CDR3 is TGTGCCAGCAGTTTATCATGGGGAAACTACGAGCAGTACTTC.

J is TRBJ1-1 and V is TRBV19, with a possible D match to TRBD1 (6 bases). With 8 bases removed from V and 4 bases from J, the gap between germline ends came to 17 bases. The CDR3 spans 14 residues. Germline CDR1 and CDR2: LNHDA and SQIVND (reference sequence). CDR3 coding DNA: TGTGCCAGTCGTTGGGGGGCGGAAGGCACTGAAGCTTTCTTT. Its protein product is CASRWGAEGTEAFF.

CDR3 amino acids: CASSLGARGLDEQYF. DNA of the CDR3: TGTGCCAGCAGCCTAGGTGCCAGGGGGCTCGACGAGCAGTACTTC. The J gene is TRBJ2-7, the V gene TRBV28, with 8 nucleotides matching TRBD1. CDR3 length: 15 amino acids. Trimming cost V 6 bases and J 5 bases; bases outside gene matches: 12. Germline V lookup: CDR1 MDHEN, CDR2 SYDVKM.

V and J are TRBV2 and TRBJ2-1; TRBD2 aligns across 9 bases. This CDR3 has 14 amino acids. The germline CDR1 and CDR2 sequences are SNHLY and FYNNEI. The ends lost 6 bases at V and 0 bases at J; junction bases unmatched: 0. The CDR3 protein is CASRLAGSYNEQFF. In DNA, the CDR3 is TGTGCCAGCAGACTAGCGGGCTCCTACAATGAGCAGTTCTTC.

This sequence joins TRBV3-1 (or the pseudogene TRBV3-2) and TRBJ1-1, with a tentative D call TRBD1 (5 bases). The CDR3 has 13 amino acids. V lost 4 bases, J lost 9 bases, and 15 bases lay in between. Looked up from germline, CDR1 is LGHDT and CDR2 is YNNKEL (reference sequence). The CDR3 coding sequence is TGTGCCAGCAGCCTCGGGGGGGAGGGGAAAGCTTTCTTT. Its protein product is CASSLGGEGKAFF.

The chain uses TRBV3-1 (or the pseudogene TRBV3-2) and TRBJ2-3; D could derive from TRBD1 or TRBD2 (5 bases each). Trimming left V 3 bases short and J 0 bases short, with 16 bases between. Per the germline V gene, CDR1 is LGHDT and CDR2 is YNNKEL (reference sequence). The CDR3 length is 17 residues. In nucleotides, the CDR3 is TGTGCCAGCAGCCAGACGAGGGGACCTCCCAGCACAGATACGCAGTATTTT. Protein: CASSQTRGPPSTDTQYF.

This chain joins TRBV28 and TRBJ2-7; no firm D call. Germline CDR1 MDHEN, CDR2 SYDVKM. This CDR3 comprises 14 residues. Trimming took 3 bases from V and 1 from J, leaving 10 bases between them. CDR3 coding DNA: TGTGCCAGCAGTTTGACAACTATTTCCTACGAGCAGTACTTC. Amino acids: CASSLTTISYEQYF.

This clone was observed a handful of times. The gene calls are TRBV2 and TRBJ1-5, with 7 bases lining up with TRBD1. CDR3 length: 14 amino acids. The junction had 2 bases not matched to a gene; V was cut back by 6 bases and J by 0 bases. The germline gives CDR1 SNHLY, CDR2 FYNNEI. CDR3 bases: TGTGCCAGCAGAGGACAGGTTAGCAATCAGCCCCAGCATTTT. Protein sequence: CASRGQVSNQPQHF.

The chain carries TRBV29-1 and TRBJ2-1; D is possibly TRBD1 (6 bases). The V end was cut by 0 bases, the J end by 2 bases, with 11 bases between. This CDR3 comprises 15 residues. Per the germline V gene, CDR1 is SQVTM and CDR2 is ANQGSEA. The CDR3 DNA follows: TGCAGCGTTGAAGAGACACAGGGACCCTACAATGAGCAGTTCTTC. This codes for CSVEETQGPYNEQFF.

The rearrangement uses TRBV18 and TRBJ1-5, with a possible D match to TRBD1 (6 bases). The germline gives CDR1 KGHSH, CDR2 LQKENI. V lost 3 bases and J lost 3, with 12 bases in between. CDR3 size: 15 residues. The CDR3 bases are TGTGCCAGCTCACCTAGGGGACAAAACAATCAGCCCCAGCATTTT. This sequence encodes CASSPRGQNNQPQHF.

The CDR3, as DNA: TGTGCCAGCAGCGGGACAGGAAACTATGGCTACACCTTC. This sequence encodes CASSGTGNYGYTF. V gene TRBV5-4 combines with J gene TRBJ1-2; 8 bases agree with TRBD1. The CDR3 length is 13 residues. Trimming took 4 bases from V and 2 from J; bases not matched to a gene: 1. Germline V gene lookup returns CDR1 SGHNT and CDR2 YYREEE (reference sequence).

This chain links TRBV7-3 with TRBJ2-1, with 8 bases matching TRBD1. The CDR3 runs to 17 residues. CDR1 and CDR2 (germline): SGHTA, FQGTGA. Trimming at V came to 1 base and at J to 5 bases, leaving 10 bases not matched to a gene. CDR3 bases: TGTGCCAGCAGCTTAAGGCCACAGGGGGTCGGGGACAATGAGCAGTTCTTC. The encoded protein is CASSLRPQGVGDNEQFF.

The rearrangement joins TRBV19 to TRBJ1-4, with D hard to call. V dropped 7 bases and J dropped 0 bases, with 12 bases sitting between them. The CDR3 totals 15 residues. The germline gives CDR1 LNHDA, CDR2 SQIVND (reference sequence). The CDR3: CASTALDPTNEKLFF. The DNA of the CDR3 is TGTGCCAGTACCGCTTTGGACCCAACTAATGAAAAACTGTTTTTT.

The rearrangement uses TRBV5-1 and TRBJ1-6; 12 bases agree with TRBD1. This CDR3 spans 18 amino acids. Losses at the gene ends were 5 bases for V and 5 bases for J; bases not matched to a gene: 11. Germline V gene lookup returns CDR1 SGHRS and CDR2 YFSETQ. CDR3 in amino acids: CASRGDRGRAFNNSPLHF. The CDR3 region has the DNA TGCGCCAGCAGAGGGGACAGGGGGCGCGCATTCAATAATTCACCCCTCCACTTT.

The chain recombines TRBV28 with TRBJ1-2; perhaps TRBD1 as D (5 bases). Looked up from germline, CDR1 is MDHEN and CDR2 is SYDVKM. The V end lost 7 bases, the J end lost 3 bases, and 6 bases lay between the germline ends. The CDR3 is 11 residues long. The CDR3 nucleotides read TGTGCCAGCACGGGGGACTATGGCTACACCTTC. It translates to CASTGDYGYTF.

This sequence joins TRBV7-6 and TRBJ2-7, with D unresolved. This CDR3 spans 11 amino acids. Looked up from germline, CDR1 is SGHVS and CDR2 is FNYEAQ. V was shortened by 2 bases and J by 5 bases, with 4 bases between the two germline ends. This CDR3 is CASSLRDEQYF. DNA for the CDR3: TGTGCCAGCAGCTTAAGGGACGAGCAGTACTTC.

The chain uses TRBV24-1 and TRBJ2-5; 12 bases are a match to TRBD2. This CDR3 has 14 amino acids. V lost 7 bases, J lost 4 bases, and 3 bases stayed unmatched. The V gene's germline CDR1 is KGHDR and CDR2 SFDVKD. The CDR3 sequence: CATSLGLAGETQYF. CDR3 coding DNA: TGTGCCACCAGCCTGGGACTAGCGGGAGAGACCCAGTACTTC.

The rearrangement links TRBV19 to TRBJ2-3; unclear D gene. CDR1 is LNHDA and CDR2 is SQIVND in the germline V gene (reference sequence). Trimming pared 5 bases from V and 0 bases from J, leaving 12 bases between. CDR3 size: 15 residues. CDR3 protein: CASSGRLASTDTQYF. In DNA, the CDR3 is TGTGCCAGTAGTGGTAGATTAGCTAGCACAGATACGCAGTATTTT.